The 21 T cell receptor beta chains listed next were all sequenced from one sample in a study of blood T cell repertoires in COVID-19. Generated by immunoSEQ multiplex PCR, the TCRdb table keeps only in-frame clones and is missing some. The table has 40,000 or so clones, around 92% seen once. Sequencing used peripheral blood. These receptor sequences come from a human donor in a cohort sampled during active COVID-19.

This chain joins TRBV2 and TRBJ1-2, with D tentatively TRBD1 (6 bases). Germline V gene lookup returns CDR1 SNHLY and CDR2 FYNNEI. V was clipped by 4 bases and J by 7 bases, with 13 bases between them. This CDR3 has 13 residues. CDR3 residues: CASSAQGFGGYTF. The CDR3 region has the DNA TGTGCCAGCAGTGCGCAGGGGTTCGGTGGCTACACCTTC.

V and J are TRBV6-5 and TRBJ2-7; D perhaps matches TRBD1 (5 bases). Germline values: CDR1 MNHEY, CDR2 SVGAGI. The CDR3 totals 15 residues. V dropped 2 bases and J dropped 2 bases, with 13 bases sitting between them. CDR3 in DNA: TGTGCCAGCAGTTACGTGGTGGGGCGGACCTACGAGCAGTACTTC. Translated, it gives CASSYVVGRTYEQYF.

The chain joins TRBV7-2 to TRBJ2-5, with D possibly being TRBD1 (5 bases). The CDR3 is made up of 15 amino acids. Trimming pared 1 base from V and 2 bases from J, leaving 11 bases between. Germline CDR1 SGHTA, CDR2 FQGNSA. The CDR3 coding sequence is TGTGCCAGCAGCTTAGTGGACAACCCACAAGAGACCCAGTACTTC. Amino acid sequence: CASSLVDNPQETQYF.

V usage is TRBV19 and J usage is TRBJ2-6, with D perhaps TRBD1 (6 bases). The V and J ends lost 7 bases and 2 bases respectively, with 12 bases between them. Germline-derived CDR1 and CDR2 are LNHDA and SQIVND (reference sequence). This CDR3 is 15 amino acids long. CDR3 DNA sequence: TGTGCCAGTAACGCAGGGGAAACTGGGGCCAACGTCCTGACTTTC. Its protein product is CASNAGETGANVLTF.

The V and J genes are TRBV6-2 or TRBV6-3 and TRBJ2-6; 7 bases map to TRBD1. Germline V lookup: CDR1 MNHEY, CDR2 SVGEGT. With V trimmed by 3 bases and J by 0 bases, 5 bases remained unmatched. CDR3 length equals 17 residues. The CDR3 nucleotides are TGTGCCAGCAGTTATGAGACAGGGAGCTCTGGGGCCAACGTCCTGACTTTC. Protein sequence: CASSYETGSSGANVLTF.

CDR3 nucleotide sequence: TGTGCCAGCAGTAGAACAGCCGTAAATTCACCCCTCCACTTT. Amino acid sequence: CASSRTAVNSPLHF. This chain joins TRBV6-5 and TRBJ1-6; D gene uncertain. Germline lookup yields CDR1 MNHEY and CDR2 SVGAGI. V lost 5 bases, J lost 7 bases, and 12 bases lay in between. There are 14 residues in the CDR3.

The V call is TRBV15, the J call TRBJ2-1, with D perhaps matching TRBD2 (6 bases). Per the germline V gene, CDR1 is LNHNV and CDR2 is YYDKDF (reference sequence). V dropped 3 bases and J dropped 2 bases, with 11 bases sitting between them. The CDR3 is 15 residues long. The CDR3 here is CATSREGGTYNEQFF. The CDR3 DNA reads as TGTGCCACCAGCAGGGAGGGTGGAACCTACAATGAGCAGTTCTTC.

V gene TRBV7-2 combines with J gene TRBJ1-5; TRBD1 aligns across 7 bases. The CDR3 sequence is 14 residues long. V trimming: 1 base; J trimming: 7 bases; junction bases outside the gene matches: 4. From germline, CDR1 is SGHTA and CDR2 FQGNSA. The CDR3 is CASSLGGGSQPQHF. The CDR3 DNA reads as TGTGCCAGCAGCTTAGGAGGGGGCAGCCAGCCCCAGCATTTT.

The rearrangement joins TRBV5-4 to TRBJ2-3; D possibly corresponds to TRBD2 (5 bases). Trimming stripped 0 bases from V and 0 bases from J, with 8 bases between. In germline, CDR1 is SGHNT, CDR2 YYREEE (reference sequence). The CDR3 length is 15 residues. The CDR3 nucleotides are TGTGCCAGCAGCTTGGCTGGCGGGAGCACAGATACGCAGTATTTT. Its translation: CASSLAGGSTDTQYF.

The rearrangement joins TRBV4-2 to TRBJ1-5; no clear D. This CDR3 region has 14 residues. From germline, CDR1 is LGHNA and CDR2 YNFKEQ. V was pared by 0 bases and J by 3 bases, with 6 bases between. CDR3 bases: TGTGCCAGCAGCCAAGAGAGATCCAATCAGCCCCAGCATTTT. Its translation is CASSQERSNQPQHF.

The rearrangement links TRBV7-2 to TRBJ2-7; maybe TRBD1 (5 bases). Germline loops: CDR1 SGHTA, CDR2 FQGNSA. Trimming pared 6 bases from V and 1 base from J, leaving 10 bases between. The CDR3 totals 13 residues. In nucleotides, the CDR3 is TGTGCCAGCAGGGGCAGGGCATCCTACGAGCAGTACTTC. It yields the protein CASRGRASYEQYF.

In its sample, this clone was seen once. The J gene is TRBJ2-1, the V gene TRBV23-1, with D perhaps TRBD2 (6 bases). TRBV23-1 is an ORF for which the function is uncertain. The CDR3 is 14 residues long. V lost 4 bases and J lost 5, with 12 bases in between. The CDR3: CASSPPSAHNEQFF. DNA for the CDR3: TGCGCCAGCAGTCCCCCTAGCGCTCACAATGAGCAGTTCTTC.

This chain joins TRBV12-3 or TRBV12-4 and TRBJ1-2, with 7 bases that match TRBD1. CDR3 length: 12 residues. With 4 bases clipped from V and 7 bases from J, the junction kept 3 bases outside the gene matches. DNA of the CDR3: TGTGCCAGCAGTTACTACAGGGGTGGCTACACCTTC. Translating it yields CASSYYRGGYTF.

The chain carries TRBV5-6 and TRBJ1-1; D remains ambiguous. Germline loops: CDR1 SGHDT, CDR2 YYEEEE. The CDR3 length is 16 residues. Trimming took off 0 bases at V and 6 bases at J, with 18 bases between the two ends. The DNA for the CDR3 is TGTGCCAGCAGCTTGGGGCGAGCGAGGATCCTGCCTGAAGCTTTCTTT. It specifies CASSLGRARILPEAFF.

This chain uses TRBV9 with TRBJ1-5, with D possibly TRBD1 on 5 matching bases. Germline CDR1 and CDR2: SGDLS and YYNGEE. The CDR3 is made up of 15 amino acids. V lost 2 bases and J lost 3, with 12 bases in between. The CDR3 DNA reads TGTGCCAGCAGCGTCGAAACGGGGGACAATCAGCCCCAGCATTTT. This gives the protein CASSVETGDNQPQHF.

V usage is TRBV7-7 and J usage is TRBJ2-2, with D possibly being TRBD1 (6 bases). Germline CDR1 is SSHAT and CDR2 is FNYEAQ (reference sequence). V gave up 6 bases and J gave up 4 bases, with 12 bases separating them. The CDR3 totals 14 residues. The CDR3 sequence: CASRLQGFTGELFF. CDR3 nucleotide sequence: TGTGCCAGCAGACTACAGGGATTCACCGGGGAGCTGTTTTTT.

The J gene is TRBJ1-1, the V gene TRBV9; maybe TRBD1 (5 bases). Per germline, CDR1 SGDLS and CDR2 YYNGEE. V gave up 3 bases and J gave up 2 bases, with 14 bases separating them. The CDR3 has 15 amino acids. CDR3 amino acids: CASSGLAGTNTEAFF. CDR3 nucleotides: TGTGCCAGCAGCGGGTTAGCGGGGACCAACACTGAAGCTTTCTTT.

This chain uses TRBV20-1 with TRBJ1-2; a possible D gene is TRBD1 (5 bases). Germline CDR1 and CDR2: DFQATT and SNEGSKA (reference sequence). The ends were cut back, 3 bases at V and 8 bases at J, with 19 bases in the middle. The CDR3 is 14 residues long. In DNA, the CDR3 is TGCAGTGCTAGTCTGGCGGGGGGGACTTGGGGCTACACCTTC. This gives the protein CSASLAGGTWGYTF.

The chain recombines TRBV7-9 with TRBJ1-4; weak D call: TRBD1 (5 bases). The CDR3 contains 14 residues. Germline CDR1 SEHNR, CDR2 FQNEAQ (reference sequence). Trimming took 5 bases from V and 4 from J, leaving 11 bases between them. CDR3: CASSHRGDNEKLFF. The DNA for the CDR3 is TGTGCCAGCAGCCACCGGGGGGATAATGAAAAACTGTTTTTT.

The CDR3 bases are TGTGCCAGCTCACCTTCGGGGCAAGAGACCCAGTACTTC. This sequence encodes CASSPSGQETQYF. The J gene is TRBJ2-5, the V gene TRBV18, with D tentatively TRBD2 (5 bases). Germline loops: CDR1 KGHSH, CDR2 LQKENI. This CDR3 contains 13 residues. Trimming left V 3 bases short and J 2 bases short, with 7 bases between.

This chain links TRBV7-9 with TRBJ1-5, with D perhaps TRBD1 (5 bases). The CDR3 extends over 14 amino acids. Germline lookup yields CDR1 SEHNR and CDR2 FQNEAQ (reference sequence). V lost 5 bases and J 3 bases, leaving 11 bases between the germline ends. The CDR3, as DNA: TGTGCCAGCAGCCCTGGCAGGGTCAATCAGCCCCAGCATTTT. Encoded protein: CASSPGRVNQPQHF. The full variable domain, with the rest looked up from reference TRBV7-9 and TRBJ1-5, is DTGVSQNPRHKITKRGQNVTFRCDPISEHNRLYWYRQTLGQGPEFLTYFQNEAQLEKSRLLSDRFSAERPKGSFSTLEIQRTEQGDSAMYLCASSPGRVNQPQHFGDGTRLSIL.